The following is a T cell receptor beta chain sequence with its context. Its antigen is not identified. The junction departs from germline at one end; a sequencing error may be responsible. The CDR3 length is 18 residues. From germline, CDR1 is SGDLS and CDR2 YYNGEE. This sample was included in a study of T cells in Graves' hyperthyroidism and ophthalmopathy. Study conclusions and caveats: By a 13 V-J model, ophthalmopathy was set apart from stable hyperthyroidism.

TCR beta CDR3 regions were amplified from RNA. The HTBI set primed first-round TCR CDR3 RT-PCR. TCRdb re-derived calls from the multiplex PCR reads in MiXCR, one entry per CDR3 protein. The sample lists approximately 48,000 distinct CDR3 sequences, 49% occurring once. The rearrangement uses TRBV9 and TRBJ2-2, with D perhaps TRBD1 or TRBD2 (7 bases each). Sequencing used peripheral blood or thyroid tissue (not recorded which). The receptor's source is a woman between 50 and 59 years old with Graves' hyperthyroidism. Written as DNA, the CDR3 is TGTGCCAGCACGTCGGACAGGCGGGAGCGTCGGTCCACCGAGGAGTTGTTTTTT. Protein product: CASTSDRRERRSTEELFF.